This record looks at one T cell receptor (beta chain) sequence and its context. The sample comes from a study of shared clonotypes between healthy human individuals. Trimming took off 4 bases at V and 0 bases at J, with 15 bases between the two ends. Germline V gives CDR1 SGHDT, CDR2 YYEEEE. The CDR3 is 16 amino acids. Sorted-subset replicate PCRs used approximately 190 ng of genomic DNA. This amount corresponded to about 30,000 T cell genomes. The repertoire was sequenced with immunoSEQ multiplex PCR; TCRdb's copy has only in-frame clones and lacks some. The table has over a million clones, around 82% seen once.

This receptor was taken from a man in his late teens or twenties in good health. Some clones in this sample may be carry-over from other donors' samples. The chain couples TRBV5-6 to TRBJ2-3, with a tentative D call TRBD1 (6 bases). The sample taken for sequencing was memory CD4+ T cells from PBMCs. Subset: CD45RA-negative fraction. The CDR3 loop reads CASSPGTLSSTDTQYF. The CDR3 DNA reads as TGTGCCAGCAGCCCTGGGACACTTTCTAGCACAGATACGCAGTATTTT. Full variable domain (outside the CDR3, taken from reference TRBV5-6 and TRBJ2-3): DAGVTQSPTHLIKTRGQQVTLRCSPKSGHDTVSWYQQALGQGPQFIFQYYEEEERQRGNFPDRFSGHQFPNYSSELNVNALLLGDSALYLCASSPGTLSSTDTQYFGPGTRLTVL.